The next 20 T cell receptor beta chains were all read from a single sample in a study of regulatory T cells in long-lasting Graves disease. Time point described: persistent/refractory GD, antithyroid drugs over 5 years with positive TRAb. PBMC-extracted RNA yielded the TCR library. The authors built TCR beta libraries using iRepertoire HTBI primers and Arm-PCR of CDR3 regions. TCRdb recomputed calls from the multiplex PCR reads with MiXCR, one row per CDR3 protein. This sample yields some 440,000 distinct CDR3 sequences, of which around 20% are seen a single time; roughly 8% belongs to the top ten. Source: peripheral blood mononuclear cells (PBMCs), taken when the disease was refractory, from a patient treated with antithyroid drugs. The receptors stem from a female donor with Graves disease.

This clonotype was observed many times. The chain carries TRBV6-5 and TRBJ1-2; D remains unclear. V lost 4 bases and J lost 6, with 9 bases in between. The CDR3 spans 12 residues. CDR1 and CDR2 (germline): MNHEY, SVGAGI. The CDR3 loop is CASSFGYNGYTF. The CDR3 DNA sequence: TGTGCCAGCAGTTTCGGTTATAATGGCTACACCTTC.

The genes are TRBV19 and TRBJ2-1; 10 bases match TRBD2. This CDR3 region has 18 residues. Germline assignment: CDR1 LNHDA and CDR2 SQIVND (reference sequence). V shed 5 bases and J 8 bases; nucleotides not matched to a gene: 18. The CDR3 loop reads CASSPPGGSGRLSHEQFF. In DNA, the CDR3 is TGTGCCAGTAGTCCCCCCGGGGGTAGCGGGAGGCTCTCCCATGAGCAGTTCTTC.

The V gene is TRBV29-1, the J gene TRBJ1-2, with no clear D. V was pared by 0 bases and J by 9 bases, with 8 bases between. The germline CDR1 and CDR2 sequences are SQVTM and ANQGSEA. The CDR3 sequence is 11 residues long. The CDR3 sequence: CSVEDPGSYTF. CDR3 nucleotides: TGCAGCGTTGAAGATCCGGGGAGCTACACCTTC.

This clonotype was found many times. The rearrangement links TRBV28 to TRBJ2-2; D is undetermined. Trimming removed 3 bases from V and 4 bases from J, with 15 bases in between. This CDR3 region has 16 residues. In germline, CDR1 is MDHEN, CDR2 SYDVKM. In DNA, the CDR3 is TGTGCCAGCAGTTTCGACTCAATTATGGCCACCGGGGAGCTGTTTTTT. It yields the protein CASSFDSIMATGELFF.

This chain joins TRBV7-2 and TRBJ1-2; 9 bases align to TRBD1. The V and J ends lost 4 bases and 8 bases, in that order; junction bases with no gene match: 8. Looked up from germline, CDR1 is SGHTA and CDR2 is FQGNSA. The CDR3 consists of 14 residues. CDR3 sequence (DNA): TGTGCCAGCAGCTCCGGGACAGGGTATATGGGCTACACCTTC. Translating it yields CASSSGTGYMGYTF. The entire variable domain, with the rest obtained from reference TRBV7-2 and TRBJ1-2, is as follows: GAGVSQSPSNKVTEKGKDVELRCDPISGHTALYWYRQSLGQGLEFLIYFQGNSAPDKSGLPSDRFSAERTGGSVSTLTIQRTQQEDSAVYLCASSSGTGYMGYTFGSGTRLTVV.

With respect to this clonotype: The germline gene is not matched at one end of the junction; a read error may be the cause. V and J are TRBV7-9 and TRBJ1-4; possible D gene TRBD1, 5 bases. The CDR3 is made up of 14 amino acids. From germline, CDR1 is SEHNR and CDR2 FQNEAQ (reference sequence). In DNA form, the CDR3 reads TGTGCCAGCAGCCCCGGGACTCTTAATGAAAAACTGTCTTTT. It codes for CASSPGTLNEKLSF.

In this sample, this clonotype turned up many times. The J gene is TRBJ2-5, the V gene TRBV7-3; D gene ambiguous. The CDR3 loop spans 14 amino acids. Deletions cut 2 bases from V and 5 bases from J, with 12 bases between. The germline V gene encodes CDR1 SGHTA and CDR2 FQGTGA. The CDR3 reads CASSLFGSAETQYF. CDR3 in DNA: TGTGCCAGCAGCTTATTCGGTTCCGCGGAGACCCAGTACTTC. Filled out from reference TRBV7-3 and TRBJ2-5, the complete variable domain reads GAGVSQTPSNKVTEKGKYVELRCDPISGHTALYWYRQSLGQGPEFLIYFQGTGAADDSGLPNDRFFAVRPEGSVSTLKIQRTERGDSAVYLCASSLFGSAETQYFGPGTRLLVL.

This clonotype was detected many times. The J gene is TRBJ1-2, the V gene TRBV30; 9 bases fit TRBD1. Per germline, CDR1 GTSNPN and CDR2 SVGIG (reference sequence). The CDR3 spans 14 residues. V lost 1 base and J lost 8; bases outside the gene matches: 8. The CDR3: CAWSGDRVRRGYTF. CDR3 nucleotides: TGTGCCTGGAGTGGGGACAGGGTCAGAAGGGGCTACACCTTC.

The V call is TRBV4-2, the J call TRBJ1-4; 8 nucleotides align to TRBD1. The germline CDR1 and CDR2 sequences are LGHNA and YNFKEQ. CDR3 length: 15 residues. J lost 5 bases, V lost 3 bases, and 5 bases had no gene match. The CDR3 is CASSQATGANEKLFF. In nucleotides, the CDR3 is TGTGCCAGCAGCCAGGCGACAGGGGCAAATGAAAAACTGTTTTTT.

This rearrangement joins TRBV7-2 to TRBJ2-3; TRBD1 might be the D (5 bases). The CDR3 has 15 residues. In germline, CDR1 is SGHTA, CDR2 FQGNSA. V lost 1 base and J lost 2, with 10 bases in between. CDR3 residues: CASSLDRSPTDTQYF. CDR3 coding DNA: TGTGCCAGCAGCTTAGACAGGAGCCCCACAGATACGCAGTATTTT.

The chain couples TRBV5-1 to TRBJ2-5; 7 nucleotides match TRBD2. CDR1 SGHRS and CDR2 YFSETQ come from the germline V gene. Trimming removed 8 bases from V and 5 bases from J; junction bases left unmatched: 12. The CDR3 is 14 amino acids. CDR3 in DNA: TGCGCCAGGGGACGGGAGGACCCGCGGGAGACCCAGTACTTC. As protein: CARGREDPRETQYF.

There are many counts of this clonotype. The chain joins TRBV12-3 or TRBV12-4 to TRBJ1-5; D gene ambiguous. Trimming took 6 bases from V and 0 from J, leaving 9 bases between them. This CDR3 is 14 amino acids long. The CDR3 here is CASSTDYSNQPQHF. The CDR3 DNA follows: TGTGCCAGCAGCACAGATTATAGCAATCAGCCCCAGCATTTT.

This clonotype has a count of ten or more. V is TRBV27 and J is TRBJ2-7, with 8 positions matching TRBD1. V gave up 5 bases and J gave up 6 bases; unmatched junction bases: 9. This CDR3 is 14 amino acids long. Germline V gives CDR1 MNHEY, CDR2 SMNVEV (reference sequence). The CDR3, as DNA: TGTGCCAGCAGTCCGCGGACAGGGAGTGTCGAGCAGTACTTC. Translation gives CASSPRTGSVEQYF.

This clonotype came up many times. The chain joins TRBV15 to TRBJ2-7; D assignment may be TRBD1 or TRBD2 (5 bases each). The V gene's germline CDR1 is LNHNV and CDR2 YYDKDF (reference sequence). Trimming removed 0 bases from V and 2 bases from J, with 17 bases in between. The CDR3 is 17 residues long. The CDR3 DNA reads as TGTGCCACCAGCAGAGATATCGCGGAGGCAGGGACCTACGAGCAGTACTTC. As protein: CATSRDIAEAGTYEQYF. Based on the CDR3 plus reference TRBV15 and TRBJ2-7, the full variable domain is DAMVIQNPRYQVTQFGKPVTLSCSQTLNHNVMYWYQQKSSQAPKLLFHYYDKDFNNEADTPDNFQSRRPNTSFCFLDIRSPGLGDTAMYLCATSRDIAEAGTYEQYFGPGTRLTVT.

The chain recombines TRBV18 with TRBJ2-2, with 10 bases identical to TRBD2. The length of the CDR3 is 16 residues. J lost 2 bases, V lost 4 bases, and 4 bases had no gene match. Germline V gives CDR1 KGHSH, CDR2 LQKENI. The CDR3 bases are TGTGCCAGCTCACAACTAGCGGGATCAAACACCGGGGAGCTGTTTTTT. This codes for CASSQLAGSNTGELFF.

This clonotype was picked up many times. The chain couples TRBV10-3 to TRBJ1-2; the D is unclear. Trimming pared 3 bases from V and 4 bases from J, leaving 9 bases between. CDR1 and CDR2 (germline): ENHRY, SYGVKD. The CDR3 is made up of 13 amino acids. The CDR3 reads CAISDLDPYGYTF. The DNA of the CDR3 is TGTGCCATCAGTGACCTGGACCCCTATGGCTACACCTTC.

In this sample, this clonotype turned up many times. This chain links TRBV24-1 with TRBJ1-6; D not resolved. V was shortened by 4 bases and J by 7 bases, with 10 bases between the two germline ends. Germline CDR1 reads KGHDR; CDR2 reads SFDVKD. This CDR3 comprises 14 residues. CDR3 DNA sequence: TGTGCCACCAGTGACCGGGCTGAGAATTCACCCCTCCACTTT. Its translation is CATSDRAENSPLHF.

The CDR3 sequence is CAWRDPGGHGELFF. CDR3 nucleotide sequence: TGTGCCTGGAGAGACCCCGGGGGGCACGGGGAGCTGTTTTTT. The chain links TRBV30 to TRBJ2-2; weak D call: TRBD2 (7 bases). The CDR3 extends over 14 amino acids. In germline, CDR1 is GTSNPN, CDR2 SVGIG (reference sequence). The V end lost 3 bases, the J end lost 7 bases, and 15 bases lay between the germline ends.

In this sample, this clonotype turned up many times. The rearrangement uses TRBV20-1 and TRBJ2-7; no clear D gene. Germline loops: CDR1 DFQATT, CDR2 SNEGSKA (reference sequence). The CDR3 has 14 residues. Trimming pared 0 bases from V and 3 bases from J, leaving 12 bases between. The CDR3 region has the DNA TGCAGTGCTAGAGATCGCGGCACCCACTACGAGCAGTACTTC. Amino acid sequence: CSARDRGTHYEQYF.

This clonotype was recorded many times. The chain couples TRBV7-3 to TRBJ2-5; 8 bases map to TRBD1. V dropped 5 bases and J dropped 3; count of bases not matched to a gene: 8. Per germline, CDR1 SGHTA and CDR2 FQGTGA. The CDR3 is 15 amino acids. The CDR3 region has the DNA TGTGCCAGCAGCGACTCCGGGACAGGAAAAGAGACCCAGTACTTC. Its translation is CASSDSGTGKETQYF.